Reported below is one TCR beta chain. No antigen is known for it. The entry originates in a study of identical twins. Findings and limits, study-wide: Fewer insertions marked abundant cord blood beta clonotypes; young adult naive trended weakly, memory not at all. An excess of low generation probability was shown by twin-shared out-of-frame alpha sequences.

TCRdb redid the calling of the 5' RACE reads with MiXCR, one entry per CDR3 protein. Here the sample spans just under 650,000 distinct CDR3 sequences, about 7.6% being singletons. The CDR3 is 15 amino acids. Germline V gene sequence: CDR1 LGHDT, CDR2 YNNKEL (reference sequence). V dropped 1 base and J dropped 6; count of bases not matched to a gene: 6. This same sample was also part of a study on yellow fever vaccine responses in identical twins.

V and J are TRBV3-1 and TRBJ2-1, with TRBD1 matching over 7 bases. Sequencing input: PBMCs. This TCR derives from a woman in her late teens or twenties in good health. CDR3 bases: TGTGCCAGCAGCCAAGTGCCAGGGGGAATCAATGAGCAGTTCTTC. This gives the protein CASSQVPGGINEQFF.